This TCR beta chain was found in a study of blood T cell repertoires in COVID-19. Only one count was recorded for this clone. Sequenced by immunoSEQ multiplex PCR; TCRdb stores in-frame clones only, minus some. This table has more than 40,000 clones, more than 75% appearing once. V lost 1 base, J lost 2 bases, and 9 bases stayed unmatched. There are 17 residues in the CDR3. The germline gives CDR1 SGHVS, CDR2 FQNEAQ. The chain employs TRBV7-8 and TRBJ2-3; 7 bases match TRBD2. This receptor was identified in a human donor with acute or convalescent COVID-19. The donor label of this sample is uncertain. Specimen: peripheral blood. Here the CDR3 DNA reads TGTGCCAGCAGCTTAGTGGTGGGAGGGATTTCCACAGATACGCAGTATTTT. As protein: CASSLVVGGISTDTQYF. Complete variable domain (other parts from reference TRBV7-8 and TRBJ2-3): GAGVSQSPRYKVAKRGQDVALRCDPISGHVSLFWYQQALGQGPEFLTYFQNEAQLDKSGLPSDRFFAERPEGSVSTLKIQRTQQEDSAVYLCASSLVVGGISTDTQYFGPGTRLTVL.